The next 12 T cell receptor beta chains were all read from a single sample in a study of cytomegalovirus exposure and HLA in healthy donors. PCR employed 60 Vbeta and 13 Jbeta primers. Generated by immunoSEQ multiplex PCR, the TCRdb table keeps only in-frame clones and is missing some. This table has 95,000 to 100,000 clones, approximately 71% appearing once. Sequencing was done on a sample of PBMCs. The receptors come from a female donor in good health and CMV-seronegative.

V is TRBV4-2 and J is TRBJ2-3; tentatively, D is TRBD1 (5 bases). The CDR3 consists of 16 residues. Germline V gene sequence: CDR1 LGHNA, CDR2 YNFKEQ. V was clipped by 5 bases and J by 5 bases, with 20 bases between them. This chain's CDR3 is CASSSGPAEGVDTQYF. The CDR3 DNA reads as TGTGCCAGCAGCTCAGGGCCGGCGGAAGGGGTAGATACGCAGTATTTT.

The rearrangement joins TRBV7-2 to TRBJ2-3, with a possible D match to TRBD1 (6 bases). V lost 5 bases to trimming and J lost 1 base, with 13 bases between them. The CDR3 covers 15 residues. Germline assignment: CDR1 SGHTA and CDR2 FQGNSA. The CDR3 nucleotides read TGTGCCAGCAGCGCGGAAGGGGGACGCACAGATACGCAGTATTTT. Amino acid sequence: CASSAEGGRTDTQYF.

The DNA of the CDR3 is TGTGCCAGCAGTTTAGTCAGGGCCCTAGCCAAAAACATTCAGTACTTC. Protein: CASSLVRALAKNIQYF. The chain couples TRBV28 to TRBJ2-4; D may be TRBD1 (5 bases). The CDR3 covers 16 residues. In germline, CDR1 is MDHEN, CDR2 SYDVKM. V dropped 2 bases and J dropped 0 bases, with 11 bases sitting between them.

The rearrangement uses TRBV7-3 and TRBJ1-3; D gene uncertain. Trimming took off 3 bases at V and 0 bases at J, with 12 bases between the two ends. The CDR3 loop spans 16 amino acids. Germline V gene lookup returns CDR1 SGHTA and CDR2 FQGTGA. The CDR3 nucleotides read TGTGCCAGCAGCTTGTTGGGAGGGATCTCTGGAAACACCATATATTTT. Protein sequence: CASSLLGGISGNTIYF.

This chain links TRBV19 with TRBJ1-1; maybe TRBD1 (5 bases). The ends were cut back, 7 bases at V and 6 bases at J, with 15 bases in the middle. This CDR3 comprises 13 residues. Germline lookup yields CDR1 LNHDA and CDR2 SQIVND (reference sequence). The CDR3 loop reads CASIGRVGAEAFF. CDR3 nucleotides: TGTGCCAGTATCGGACGGGTAGGGGCTGAAGCTTTCTTT.

CDR3 DNA sequence: TGTGCCAGCAGCTTAGCCCCGGACAGGGACCGCGGCTACACCTTC. Its translation is CASSLAPDRDRGYTF. The rearrangement joins TRBV7-2 to TRBJ1-2, with 8 bases aligning to TRBD1. Germline CDR1 is SGHTA and CDR2 is FQGNSA. V was clipped by 0 bases and J by 8 bases; unmatched bases: 8. CDR3 length: 15 amino acids. Complete variable domain (other parts from reference TRBV7-2 and TRBJ1-2): GAGVSQSPSNKVTEKGKDVELRCDPISGHTALYWYRQSLGQGLEFLIYFQGNSAPDKSGLPSDRFSAERTGGSVSTLTIQRTQQEDSAVYLCASSLAPDRDRGYTFGSGTRLTVV.

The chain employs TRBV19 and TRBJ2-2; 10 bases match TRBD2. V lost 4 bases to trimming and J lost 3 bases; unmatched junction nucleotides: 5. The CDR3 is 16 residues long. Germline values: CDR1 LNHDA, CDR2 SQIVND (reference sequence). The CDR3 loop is CASSTSSGRYTGELFF. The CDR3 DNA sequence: TGTGCCAGTAGTACCTCTAGCGGGAGATACACCGGGGAGCTGTTTTTT.

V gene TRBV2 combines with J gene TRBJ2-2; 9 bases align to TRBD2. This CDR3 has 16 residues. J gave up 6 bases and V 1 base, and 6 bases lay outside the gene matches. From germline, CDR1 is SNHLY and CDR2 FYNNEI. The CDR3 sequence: CASSEDRLAVAGELFF. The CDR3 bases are TGTGCCAGCAGTGAAGACCGACTAGCGGTGGCCGGGGAGCTGTTTTTT.

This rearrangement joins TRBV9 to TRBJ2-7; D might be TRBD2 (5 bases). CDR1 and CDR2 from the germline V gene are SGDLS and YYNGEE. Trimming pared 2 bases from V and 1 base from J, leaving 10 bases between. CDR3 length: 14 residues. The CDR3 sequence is CASSVEPGSYEQYF. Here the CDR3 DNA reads TGTGCCAGCAGCGTTGAGCCGGGATCCTACGAGCAGTACTTC.

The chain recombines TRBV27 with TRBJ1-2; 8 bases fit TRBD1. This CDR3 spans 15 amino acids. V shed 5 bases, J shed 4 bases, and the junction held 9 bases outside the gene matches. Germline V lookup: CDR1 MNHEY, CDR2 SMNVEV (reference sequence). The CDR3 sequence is CASSTTTGASYGYTF. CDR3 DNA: TGTGCCAGCAGTACCACGACAGGGGCCTCCTATGGCTACACCTTC.

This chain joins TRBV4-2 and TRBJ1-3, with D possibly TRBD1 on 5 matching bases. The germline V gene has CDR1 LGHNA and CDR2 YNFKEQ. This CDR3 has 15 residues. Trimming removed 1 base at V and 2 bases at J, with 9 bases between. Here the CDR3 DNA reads TGTGCCAGCAGCCAAGGGGGAGGGGCTGGAAACACCATATATTTT. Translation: CASSQGGGAGNTIYF.

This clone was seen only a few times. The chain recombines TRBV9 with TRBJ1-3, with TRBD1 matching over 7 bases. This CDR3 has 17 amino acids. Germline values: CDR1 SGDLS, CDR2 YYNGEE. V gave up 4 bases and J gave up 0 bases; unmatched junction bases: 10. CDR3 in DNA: TGTGCCAGCAGCACTGGACAGGAGGGTTACTCTGGAAACACCATATATTTT. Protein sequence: CASSTGQEGYSGNTIYF.